This T cell receptor (beta chain) was identified during a study of cytomegalovirus exposure and HLA in healthy donors. Study-level points and caveats: As a later analysis showed, several of the most significant clusters appeared to be linked to common viral pathogens. Specificity of a few CMV-associated chains for CMV antigens was verified in vitro. Association of 16,951 TCR beta sequences with HLA alleles was found at 0.05 false discovery rate in a later analysis. Cytomegalovirus-associated TCR beta chains were listed, numbering 150 to 200.

This clone has only a few counts. Its antigen is unidentified. PCR involved 60 Vbeta and 13 Jbeta primers. Sequenced by immunoSEQ multiplex PCR; TCRdb stores in-frame clones only, minus some. Here the sample spans 200,000 to 250,000 clones, roughly 68% being singletons. This CDR3 has 13 residues. Germline V gene sequence: CDR1 MNHEY, CDR2 SVGAGI. Trimming removed 5 bases from V and 10 bases from J, with 14 bases in between. The chain has TRBV6-5 and TRBJ1-4, with D uncertain. Sequencing was performed on PBMCs. The clonotype originates from a man in his forties or fifties in good health and CMV-seropositive. Here the CDR3 reads CASSPPGFGKLFF. DNA for the CDR3: TGTGCCAGCAGTCCCCCCGGTTTTGGAAAACTGTTTTTT.